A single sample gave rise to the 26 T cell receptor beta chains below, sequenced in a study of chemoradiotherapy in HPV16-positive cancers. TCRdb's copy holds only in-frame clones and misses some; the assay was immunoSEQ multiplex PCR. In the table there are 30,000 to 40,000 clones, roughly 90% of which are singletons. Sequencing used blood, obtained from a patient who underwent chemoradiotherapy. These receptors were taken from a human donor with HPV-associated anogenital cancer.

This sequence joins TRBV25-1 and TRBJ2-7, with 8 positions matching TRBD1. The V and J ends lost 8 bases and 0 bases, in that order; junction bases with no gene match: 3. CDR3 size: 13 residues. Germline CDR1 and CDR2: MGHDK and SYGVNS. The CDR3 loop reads CASLDRASYEQYF. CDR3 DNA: TGTGCCAGCCTGGACAGGGCCTCCTACGAGCAGTACTTC.

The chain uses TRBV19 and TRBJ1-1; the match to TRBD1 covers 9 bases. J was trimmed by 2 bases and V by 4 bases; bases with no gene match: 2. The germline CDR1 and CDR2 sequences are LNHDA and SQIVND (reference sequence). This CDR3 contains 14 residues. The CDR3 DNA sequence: TGTGCCAGTAGTAGGGACAGGGTCAACACTGAAGCTTTCTTT. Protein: CASSRDRVNTEAFF.

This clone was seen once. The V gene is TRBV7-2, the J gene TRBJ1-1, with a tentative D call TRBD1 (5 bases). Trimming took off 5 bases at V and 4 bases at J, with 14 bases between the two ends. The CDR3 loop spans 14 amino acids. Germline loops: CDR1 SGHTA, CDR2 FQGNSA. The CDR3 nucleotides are TGTGCCAGCAGCAAGACAGCTACGGGCACTGAAGCTTTCTTT. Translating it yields CASSKTATGTEAFF. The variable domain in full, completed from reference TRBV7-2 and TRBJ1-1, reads GAGVSQSPSNKVTEKGKDVELRCDPISGHTALYWYRQSLGQGLEFLIYFQGNSAPDKSGLPSDRFSAERTGGSVSTLTIQRTQQEDSAVYLCASSKTATGTEAFFGQGTRLTVV.

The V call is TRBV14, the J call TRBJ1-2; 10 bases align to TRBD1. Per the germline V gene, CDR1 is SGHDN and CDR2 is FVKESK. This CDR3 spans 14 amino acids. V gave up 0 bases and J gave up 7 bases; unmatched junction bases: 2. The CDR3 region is CASSQDRTGGGYTF. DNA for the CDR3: TGTGCCAGCAGCCAAGACCGGACAGGGGGTGGCTACACCTTC.

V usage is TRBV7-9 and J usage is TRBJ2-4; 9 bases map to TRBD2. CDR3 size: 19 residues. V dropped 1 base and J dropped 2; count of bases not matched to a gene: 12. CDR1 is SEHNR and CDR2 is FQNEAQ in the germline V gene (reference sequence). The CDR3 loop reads CASSLVPAGGPETKNIQYF. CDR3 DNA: TGTGCCAGCAGCTTAGTCCCCGCGGGGGGGCCCGAGACCAAAAACATTCAGTACTTC.

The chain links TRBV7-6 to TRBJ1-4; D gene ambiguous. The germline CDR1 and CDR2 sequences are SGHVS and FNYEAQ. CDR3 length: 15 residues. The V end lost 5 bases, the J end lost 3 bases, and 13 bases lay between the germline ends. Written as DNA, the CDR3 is TGTGCCAGCAGCCTTACGGGTCGAGCTAATGAAAAACTGTTTTTT. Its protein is CASSLTGRANEKLFF.

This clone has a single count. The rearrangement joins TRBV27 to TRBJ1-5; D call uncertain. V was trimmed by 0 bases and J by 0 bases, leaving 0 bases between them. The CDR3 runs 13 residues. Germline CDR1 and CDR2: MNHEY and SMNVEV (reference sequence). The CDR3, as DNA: TGTGCCAGCAGTTTATCTAGCAATCAGCCCCAGCATTTT. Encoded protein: CASSLSSNQPQHF.

CDR3 coding DNA: TGCGCCAGCAGAGAAAGTAGTGTAGCAGATACGCAGTATTTT. Translated, it gives CASRESSVADTQYF. J is TRBJ2-3 and V is TRBV10-1; the D is unclear. The CDR3 extends over 14 amino acids. The V and J ends lost 6 bases and 4 bases respectively, with 14 bases between them. Germline CDR1 and CDR2: WNHNN and SYGVQD (reference sequence).

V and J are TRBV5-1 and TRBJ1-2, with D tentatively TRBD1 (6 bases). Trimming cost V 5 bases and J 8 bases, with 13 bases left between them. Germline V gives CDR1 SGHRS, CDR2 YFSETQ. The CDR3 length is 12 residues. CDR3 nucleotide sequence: TGCGCCAGCAGAATGGGGGCTGAGGGCTACACCTTC. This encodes CASRMGAEGYTF.

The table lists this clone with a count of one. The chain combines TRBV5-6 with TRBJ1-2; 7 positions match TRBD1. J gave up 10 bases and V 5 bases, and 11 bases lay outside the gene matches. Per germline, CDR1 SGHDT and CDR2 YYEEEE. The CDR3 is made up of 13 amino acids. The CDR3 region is CASRRQGPSAYTF. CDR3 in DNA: TGTGCCAGCAGACGACAGGGACCCTCTGCCTACACCTTC.

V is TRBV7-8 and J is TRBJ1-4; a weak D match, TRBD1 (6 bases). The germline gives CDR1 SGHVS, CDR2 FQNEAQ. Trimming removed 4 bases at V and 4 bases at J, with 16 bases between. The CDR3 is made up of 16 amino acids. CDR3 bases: TGTGCCAGCAGCTCCCCTACCGACAGGAATAATGAAAAACTGTTTTTT. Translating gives CASSSPTDRNNEKLFF.

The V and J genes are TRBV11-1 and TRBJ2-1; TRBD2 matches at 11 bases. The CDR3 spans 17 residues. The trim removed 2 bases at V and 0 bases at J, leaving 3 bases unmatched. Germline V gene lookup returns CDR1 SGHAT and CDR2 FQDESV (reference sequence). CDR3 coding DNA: TGTGCCAGCAGCTTAACTAGCGGGGGTAGCTCCTACAATGAGCAGTTCTTC. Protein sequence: CASSLTSGGSSYNEQFF.

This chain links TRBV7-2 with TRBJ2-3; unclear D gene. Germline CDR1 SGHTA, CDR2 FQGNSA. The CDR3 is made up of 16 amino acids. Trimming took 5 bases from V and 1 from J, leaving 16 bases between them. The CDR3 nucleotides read TGTGCCAGCAGCGGCCAGTCCGCCTACCGCACAGATACGCAGTATTTT. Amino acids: CASSGQSAYRTDTQYF. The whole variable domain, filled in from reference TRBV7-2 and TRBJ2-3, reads GAGVSQSPSNKVTEKGKDVELRCDPISGHTALYWYRQSLGQGLEFLIYFQGNSAPDKSGLPSDRFSAERTGGSVSTLTIQRTQQEDSAVYLCASSGQSAYRTDTQYFGPGTRLTVL.

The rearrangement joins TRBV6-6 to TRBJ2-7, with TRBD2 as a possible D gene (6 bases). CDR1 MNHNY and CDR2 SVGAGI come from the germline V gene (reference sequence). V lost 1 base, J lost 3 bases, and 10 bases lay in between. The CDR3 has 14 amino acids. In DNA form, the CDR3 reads TGTGCCAGCAGTTACTTAGGGGAGGACTACGAGCAGTACTTC. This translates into CASSYLGEDYEQYF.

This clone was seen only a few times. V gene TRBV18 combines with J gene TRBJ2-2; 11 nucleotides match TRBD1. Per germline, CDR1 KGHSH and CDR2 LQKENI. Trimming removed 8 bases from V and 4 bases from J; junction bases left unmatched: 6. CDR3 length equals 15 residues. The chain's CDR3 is CASRGQGASTGELFF. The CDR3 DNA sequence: TGTGCCAGCCGCGGACAGGGGGCTTCCACCGGGGAGCTGTTTTTT.

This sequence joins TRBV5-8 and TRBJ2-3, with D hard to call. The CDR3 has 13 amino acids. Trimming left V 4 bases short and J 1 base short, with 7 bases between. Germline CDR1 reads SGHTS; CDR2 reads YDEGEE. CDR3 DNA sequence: TGTGCCAGCAGCCCTCGGCGCACAGATACGCAGTATTTT. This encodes CASSPRRTDTQYF.

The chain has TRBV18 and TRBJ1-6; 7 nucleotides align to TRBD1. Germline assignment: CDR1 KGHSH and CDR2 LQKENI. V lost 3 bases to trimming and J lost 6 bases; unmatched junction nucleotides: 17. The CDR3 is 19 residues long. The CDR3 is CASSPTTGQRRIINSPLHF. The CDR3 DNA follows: TGTGCCAGCTCACCTACTACGGGACAGCGAAGGATAATTAATTCACCCCTCCACTTT. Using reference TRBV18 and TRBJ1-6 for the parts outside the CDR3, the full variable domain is NAGVMQNPRHLVRRRGQEARLRCSPMKGHSHVYWYRQLPEEGLKFMVYLQKENIIDESGMPKERFSAEFPKEGPSILRIQQVVRGDSAAYFCASSPTTGQRRIINSPLHFGNGTRLTVT.

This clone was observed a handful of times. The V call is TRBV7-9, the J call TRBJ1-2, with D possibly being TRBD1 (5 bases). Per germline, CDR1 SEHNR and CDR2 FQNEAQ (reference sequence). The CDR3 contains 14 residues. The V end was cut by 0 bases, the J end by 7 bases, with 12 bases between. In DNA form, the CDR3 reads TGTGCCAGCAGCTTAGCGGTGAGGGGAGGTGGCTACACCTTC. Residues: CASSLAVRGGGYTF. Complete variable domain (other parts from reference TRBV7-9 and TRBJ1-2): DTGVSQNPRHKITKRGQNVTFRCDPISEHNRLYWYRQTLGQGPEFLTYFQNEAQLEKSRLLSDRFSAERPKGSFSTLEIQRTEQGDSAMYLCASSLAVRGGGYTFGSGTRLTVV.

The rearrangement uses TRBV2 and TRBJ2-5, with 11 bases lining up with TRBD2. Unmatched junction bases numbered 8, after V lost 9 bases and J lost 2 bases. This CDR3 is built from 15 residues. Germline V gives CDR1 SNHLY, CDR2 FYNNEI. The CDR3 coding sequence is TGTGCCAGTAGTCGGACTAGCGGGTATCAAGAGACCCAGTACTTC. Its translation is CASSRTSGYQETQYF.

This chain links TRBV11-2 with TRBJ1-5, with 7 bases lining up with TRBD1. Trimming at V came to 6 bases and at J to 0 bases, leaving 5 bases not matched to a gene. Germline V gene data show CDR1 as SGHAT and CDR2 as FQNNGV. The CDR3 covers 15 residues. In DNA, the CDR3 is TGTGCCAGCAGTACAGGGGTAAATAGCAATCAGCCCCAGCATTTT. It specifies CASSTGVNSNQPQHF.

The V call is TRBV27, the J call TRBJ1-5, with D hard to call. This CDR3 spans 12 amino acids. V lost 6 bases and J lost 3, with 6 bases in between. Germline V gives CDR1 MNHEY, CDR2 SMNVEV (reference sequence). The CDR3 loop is CASSSTNQPQHF. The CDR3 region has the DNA TGTGCCAGCAGCTCTACCAATCAGCCCCAGCATTTT.

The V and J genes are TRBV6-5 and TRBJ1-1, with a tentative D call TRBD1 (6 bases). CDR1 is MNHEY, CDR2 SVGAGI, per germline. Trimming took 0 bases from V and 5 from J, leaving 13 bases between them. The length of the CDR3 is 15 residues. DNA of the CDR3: TGTGCCAGCAGTTACTCGAGGCAGGGGAGGACTGAAGCTTTCTTT. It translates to CASSYSRQGRTEAFF.

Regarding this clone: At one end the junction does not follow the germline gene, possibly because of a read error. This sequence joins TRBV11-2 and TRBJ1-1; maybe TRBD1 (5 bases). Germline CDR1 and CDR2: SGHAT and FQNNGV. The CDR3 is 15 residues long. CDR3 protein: CASSLEGRGNTEAFF. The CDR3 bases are TGTGCCAGCAGCCTAGAGGGACGGGGGAACACTGAAGCTTTCTTT.

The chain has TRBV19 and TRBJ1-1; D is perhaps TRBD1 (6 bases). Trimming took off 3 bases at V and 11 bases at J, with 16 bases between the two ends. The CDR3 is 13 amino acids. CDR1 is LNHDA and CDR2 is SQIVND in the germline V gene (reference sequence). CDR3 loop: CASSISQGIRAFF. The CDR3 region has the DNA TGTGCCAGTAGTATCTCACAGGGCATTCGGGCTTTCTTT. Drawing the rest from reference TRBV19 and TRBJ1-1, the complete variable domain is DGGITQSPKYLFRKEGQNVTLSCEQNLNHDAMYWYRQDPGQGLRLIYYSQIVNDFQKGDIAEGYSVSREKKESFPLTVTSAQKNPTAFYLCASSISQGIRAFFGQGTRLTVV.

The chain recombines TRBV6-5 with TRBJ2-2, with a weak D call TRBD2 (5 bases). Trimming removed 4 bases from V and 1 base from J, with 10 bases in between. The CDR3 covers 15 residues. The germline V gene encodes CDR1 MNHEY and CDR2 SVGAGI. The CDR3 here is CASSFGVGNTGELFF. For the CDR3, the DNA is TGTGCCAGCAGTTTCGGGGTAGGGAACACCGGGGAGCTGTTTTTT.

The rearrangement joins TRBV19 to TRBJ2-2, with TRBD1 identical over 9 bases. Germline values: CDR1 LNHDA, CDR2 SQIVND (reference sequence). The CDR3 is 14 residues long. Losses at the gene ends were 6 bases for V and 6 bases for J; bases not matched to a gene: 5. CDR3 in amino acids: CASRGQGSSGELFF. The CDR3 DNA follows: TGTGCCAGTAGAGGACAGGGGTCCTCCGGGGAGCTGTTTTTT.